Sequencing of this TCR beta chain was carried out in a study of cytomegalovirus exposure and HLA in healthy donors (dated by TCRdb to 2017 to 2019). Turning to the overall study: According to an earlier analysis of around 600 of the donors, about 190 million T cells yielded 117 million unique TCR beta sequences and around 300 Gb of sequence data. An earlier analysis of approximately 580 of the donors used high-throughput TCR beta sequencing to judge whether each TCR beta V gene segment behaved as functional or pseudogenic. The study was designed to test whether signatures of past pathogen exposure could be identified by cataloging public T cell receptors. In a later analysis, previously published TCR beta repertoires from more than 500 donors were re-analyzed and high-resolution HLA genotyping was added so that TCR occurrence patterns could be studied. High-throughput TCR immunosequencing, statistical association of individual TCRs with disease status, and machine learning were combined to predict cytomegalovirus infection status. Typing coverage varied by locus: roughly 629-640 donors for A, B, C, DRB1 and DQB1; about 520 for DQA1; over 600 for DPA1; roughly 450 for DPB1. All discovery cohort repertoires had been generated on a single sequencing platform. Donor age, sex, ethnicity and CMV serostatus were compiled together with the repertoire data. A separate validation cohort of 90 to 150 different subjects was used in addition to the approximately 610-subject first cohort. Roughly 5 DR-DQ haplotypes were handled as single units for association and clustering because linkage in the cohort was strong. Using immunosequencing, the study profiled T cell repertoires from about 650 subjects and related those repertoires to cytomegalovirus serostatus. Among several hundred genotyped donors of the cohort, an average of around 250,000 unique TCR beta nucleotide sequences was sequenced per donor, of which about 19% were non-productive. About 310 gigabases of sequencing data and approximately 85 million unique TCR sequences were included in an early release covering about 600 HLA-typed donors. Genome-wide SNP genotypes for about three fifths of the 666 donors were used in a later genetic analysis, which treated that subset as a discovery cohort. Of the roughly 410 genotyped donors, roughly 80% were placed in the genetic ancestry cluster associated with self-reported Caucasian donors. Both class I and class II loci were covered by HLA typing, at four-digit resolution. In the later analysis, no new phenotypic data were used to find candidate immune exposures; instead, reliance was placed on TCR beta sequences and their occurrence across donors.

Only one count was recorded for this clone. Its specific antigen is unknown. Qualities for individual bases were not recorded, and no much larger clone is one base off. The cohort was made up of roughly 670 healthy bone marrow donors. At the time of sampling, all cohort members were nominally healthy, though unrecorded immune exposures were likely present. The donor tested CMV seronegative and was one of the 352 seronegative cohort members. A peripheral blood sample was collected from each donor, and TCR beta sequencing was performed on peripheral blood mononuclear cells. The Qiagen DNeasy Blood Extraction Kit was used to extract genomic DNA from the blood cell samples. Broad study findings and their caveats: Correlated functional status among segregating V segments might reflect linkage disequilibrium, but an unknown experimental factor could not be ruled out. It was suggested by the authors that the approach could potentially be generalized to other disease states and immunological phenotypes. In this cohort, only TCR beta chains were sequenced, and detectable features were limited by the absence of alpha or paired-chain data. Strong co-occurrence of HLA alleles, especially DR and DQ, made assigning TCR associations to individual alleles difficult. Because HLA typing was unavailable for some donors at each locus, only the typed subset was used in association tests. An association between a missense DCLRE1C variant and V-gene and J-gene trimming of TCR beta chains was found in a later genetic analysis and replicated in an independent cohort. Immune exposure information for the cohort was limited to CMV serostatus. Most TCR sequences were seen in very few donors, while some public TCRs were found in many individuals. In a later analysis, HLA-associated TCR beta chains showed more clonal expansion and lower generation probabilities than non-associated chains that were equally common. The study gave a list of about 170 TCR beta chains associated with cytomegalovirus. A later analysis associated 16,951 TCR beta sequences with specific HLA alleles at a false discovery rate of 0.05. A later genetic analysis reported fewer N-insertions in productive TCRs among donors in an Asian-associated ancestry cluster than the roughly 700-donor mean. The 87-base-pair reads could not distinguish some IMGT-functional V segments, including TRBV6-2 and TRBV6-3, so those segments were excluded. Cytomegalovirus status was reported to be diagnosed by the classifier with high specificity and sensitivity in both the original and validation cohorts. Roughly uniform sequencing depth across donors was assumed in presence/absence analyses, although this assumption may not hold. In a later analysis, the rate of TCR association differed among HLA loci, with DRB1 alleles having the most associated TCRs and HLA-C alleles having the fewest. An earlier analysis of around 540 of the donors showed that most TCR beta V segments appeared in productive rearrangements either about 87% or about 30% of the time, which broadly matched IMGT annotations. The earlier analysis of approximately 560 of the donors excluded approximately 17 rarely observed V segments, including chromosome 9 orphons, because counts were too low. A further reported finding was that TCR beta sequences accurately predicted the HLA-A and HLA-B alleles for most subjects in the first cohort. Several of the top co-occurrence clusters appeared to be linked to parvovirus B19, influenza, CMV and Epstein-Barr virus, according to a later analysis. The sequencing pipeline was judged likely to have produced a cluster of highly shared sequence variants as a technical artifact. Most CMV-associated TCR beta chains appeared to be HLA-restricted in a later analysis, and the HLA associations seemed to be driven largely by CMV exposure. A few of the identified cytomegalovirus-associated TCR beta chains were confirmed in vitro to be specific for cytomegalovirus antigens.

After removal of 4 bases from V and 0 bases from J, the junction retains 6 bases not matched to a gene. Measured from the cysteine to the phenylalanine, the CDR3 is 18 residues long. Just CDR3 DNA is preserved here, 54 bases in frame from base 1. Via the germline V gene, CDR1 is MNHNS and CDR2 SASEGT. Receptors were amplified or captured by the immunoSEQ multiplex PCR assay. A mixture of 60 forward primers for TCR Vbeta segments and 13 reverse primers for TCR Jbeta segments was used in the multiplex PCR. Amplification of the CDR3 region of rearranged TCR beta genes was performed with a multiplex PCR assay on genomic DNA. The amplified TCR beta libraries were sequenced on the Illumina HiSeq System as 87-base-pair reads. Per the source publication's procedure: Across the roughly 600 repertoires, a later analysis counted 75 million to 90 million unique TCR beta chains, roughly 11 million of which were shared by at least two donors. A nearest-neighbor algorithm error-corrected the raw reads and collapsed the reads into unique sequences, merging closely related sequences to remove PCR and sequencing errors. Alignment of CDR3 sequences to IMGT reference sequences was used to assign V, D and J gene segments. For a sequence to be retained, at least a six-nucleotide match to both a V gene segment and a J gene segment was required. A rearrangement was called productive if the CDR3 had no stop codons and remained in frame with V and J, and every other rearrangement was called non-productive. Following IMGT convention, CDR3 was defined as the stretch from the second conserved V-encoded cysteine up to the conserved J-encoded phenylalanine. Sequences without an unambiguous match to a single V gene segment were excluded from the earlier analysis of about 640 of the donors. An earlier analysis of several hundred of the donors called V segments functional above 56.7% productive rearrangements and segregating when the between-donor standard deviation exceeded 5%. A statistical classification framework was built for diagnosing cytomegalovirus status from the catalog of TCR beta chain sequences. In a later analysis, TCR nucleotide sequences were compared against IMGT/GENE-DB human TR gene sequences so that V and J genes could be assigned. In a later analysis, CDR3 sequences and most-parsimonious VDJ recombination scenarios were assigned using the TCRdist pipeline. In a later analysis, each TCR beta chain was defined by its CDR3 amino acid sequence together with its V-gene family, and reads lacking a unique V-gene family were excluded. A later analysis removed 450 to 600 highly shared, low-generation-probability nucleotide sequences to deal with suspected cross-contamination and a sequencing artifact. A later analysis calculated a clonal expansion index for each public chain from normalized within-repertoire ranks of inferred template counts. A later analysis computed generation probabilities with a VDJ recombination model fitted to out-of-frame rearrangements, and checked the results against IGoR. In a later analysis, TCR-TCR, TCR-HLA and TCR-CMV co-occurrence was scored with hypergeometric tests, and a repertoire-size bias correction was applied to TCR pairs. False discovery rates were estimated in a later analysis by permuting HLA or CMV assignments 20 times. A later analysis grouped co-occurring TCRs with DBSCAN, adding TCRdist sequence similarity when clustering within HLA-allele-positive subsets. For co-occurrence clustering, repertoires with fewer than 30,000 or more than 120,000 public chains were excluded, along with about five repertoires with anomalous nucleotide sharing. This immuneACCESS table, as held by TCRdb, lists in-frame sequences with V and J called but not all clones. Of the missing ones, under half trace to an unresolved V gene in checked studies; the others have no known cause. From that table come the V and J calls and clone size; the DNA was used to work out D and trimming. This sample holds almost 200,000 clones; around 78% were observed only once. The top ten clones comprise about 1.9% of the sample.

The chain employs TRBV6-1 and TRBJ2-6; 10 middle bases align to TRBD1. The clonotype originates from a young man in good health and CMV-seronegative. The sample comprised PBMCs. The nucleotides are TGTGCCAGCAGTGCAGACAGGGGGCGCACCTCTGGGGCCAACGTCCTGACTTTC. This sequence encodes CASSADRGRTSGANVLTF.